One and the same sample provided the 8 T cell receptor beta chains below, sequenced in a study of identical twins (dated by TCRdb to the mid-2010s). Library preparation used 5' RACE. Sequencing was performed on an Illumina HiSeq 2000. The raw public data were reprocessed by TCRdb itself: fastp quality trimming at Q25, MiXCR clonotype calling, in-frame beta chains only. One record per CDR3 amino acid sequence lists the most common genes and DNA. The sample data list roughly 480,000 distinct CDR3 sequences, and approximately 24% of these were observed just once. Of the sample, roughly 2.8% is held by the ten largest clones. These sequences were also reported in another study, on T cells expressing NK-cell markers.

The specimen was CD4+ T cells sorted from blood. The receptor source for this set is a woman under 30 in good health.

The V and J genes are TRBV20-1 and TRBJ2-2, with TRBD1 identical over 8 bases. Germline-derived CDR1 and CDR2 are DFQATT and SNEGSKA (reference sequence). V gave up 3 bases and J gave up 2 bases; unmatched junction bases: 8. The CDR3 is made up of 16 amino acids. The CDR3 DNA sequence: TGCAGTGCTAGGGATACCGGGACAGGAAACACCGGGGAGCTGTTTTTT. It yields the protein CSARDTGTGNTGELFF.

The CDR3 region has the DNA TGTGCCACCTGCTACTCGGACAGCTCGCGGGGTACGCAGTATTTT. Its translation: CATCYSDSSRGTQYF. The chain combines TRBV3-1 with TRBJ2-3, with D possibly being TRBD1 or TRBD2 (6 bases each). V lost 10 bases to trimming and J lost 8 bases, with 25 bases between them. From germline, CDR1 is LGHDT and CDR2 YNNKEL (reference sequence). The CDR3 sequence is 15 residues long.

This clonotype was seen more than once but under ten times. The chain couples TRBV6-2 or TRBV6-3 to TRBJ2-1; 7 nucleotides agree with TRBD2. Germline lookup yields CDR1 MNHEY and CDR2 SVGEGT. CDR3 size: 14 residues. After removal of 6 bases from V and 6 bases from J, the junction contained 8 bases not matched to a gene. Here the CDR3 DNA reads TGTGCCAGCAGGACTAGCACCCTTATCAATGAGCAGTTCTTC. Translation: CASRTSTLINEQFF.

This chain connects TRBV6-5 to TRBJ1-2, with TRBD1 matching 7 bases. With 0 bases clipped from V and 8 bases from J, the junction kept 6 bases outside the gene matches. The CDR3 covers 14 residues. The germline gives CDR1 MNHEY, CDR2 SVGAGI. This CDR3 reads CASSYSGRGVGYTF. The CDR3 DNA is TGTGCCAGCAGTTACTCGGGCAGGGGGGTAGGCTACACCTTC.

The chain links TRBV7-8 to TRBJ2-5, with D perhaps TRBD2 (6 bases). From germline, CDR1 is SGHVS and CDR2 FQNEAQ. The CDR3 totals 18 residues. The germline V and J ends were trimmed by 2 bases and 7 bases, with 26 bases remaining between them. The CDR3 sequence is CASSLYWDRDPRGGTQYF. CDR3 in DNA: TGTGCCAGCAGCTTATATTGGGACCGGGACCCTCGGGGAGGGACCCAGTACTTC.

The sample holds a few counts of this clonotype. The chain is built from TRBV6-1 and TRBJ2-7; 8 bases agree with TRBD1. The CDR3 runs to 15 residues. Germline V gene lookup returns CDR1 MNHNS and CDR2 SASEGT. Losses at the gene ends were 6 bases for V and 1 base for J; bases not matched to a gene: 8. CDR3 region: CASRLRDRTSYEQYF. The CDR3 DNA reads as TGTGCCAGCAGGTTGCGGGACAGGACATCCTACGAGCAGTACTTC.

This clonotype was observed a few times. The V and J genes are TRBV7-9 and TRBJ2-2; 7 bases are shared with TRBD2. After removal of 3 bases from V and 7 bases from J, the junction contained 14 bases not matched to a gene. Germline loops: CDR1 SEHNR, CDR2 FQNEAQ (reference sequence). CDR3 length equals 17 residues. The CDR3 here is CASSFGASGITGGELFF. CDR3 DNA sequence: TGTGCCAGCAGCTTCGGGGCTAGCGGAATTACGGGCGGGGAGCTGTTTTTT.

This clonotype was found once. J is TRBJ2-7 and V is TRBV27, with D unclear. The CDR3 consists of 15 residues. CDR1 is MNHEY and CDR2 is SMNVEV in the germline V gene (reference sequence). Trimming stripped 3 bases from V and 0 bases from J, with 12 bases between. The CDR3 here is CASSFRTEFSYEQYF. The CDR3 nucleotides are TGTGCCAGCAGTTTTCGGACCGAGTTCTCCTACGAGCAGTACTTC.